The next 7 T cell receptor beta chains were all read from a single sample in a study of identifying expanded T cells in peripheral blood. Profiling relied on immunoSEQ multiplex PCR, and the TCRdb table lists in-frame clones only, not all of them. Of tens of thousands of clones listed, roughly 87% are singletons. Input material: blood. These receptors all stem from a person aged 18 to 70 in good health.

The chain is built from TRBV9 and TRBJ1-4; D is unclear. The CDR3 is 15 residues long. Germline assignment: CDR1 SGDLS and CDR2 YYNGEE. The ends were cut back, 0 bases at V and 3 bases at J, with 9 bases in the middle. The CDR3 loop reads CASSVVAGSNEKLFF. DNA of the CDR3: TGTGCCAGCAGCGTAGTTGCGGGCTCTAATGAAAAACTGTTTTTT.

The J gene is TRBJ2-3, the V gene TRBV6-4; possible D gene TRBD2, 7 bases. The germline CDR1 and CDR2 sequences are MRHNA and SNTAGT. The CDR3 loop spans 14 amino acids. V gave up 4 bases and J gave up 4 bases, with 12 bases separating them. CDR3 amino acids: CASSAAGAPDTQYF. The CDR3 coding sequence is TGTGCCAGCAGTGCGGCGGGGGCGCCAGATACGCAGTATTTT.

The rearrangement joins TRBV4-1 to TRBJ1-3, with D possibly being TRBD1 (5 bases). CDR1 and CDR2 from the germline V gene are MGHRA and YSYEKL. The V end was cut by 3 bases, the J end by 3 bases, with 18 bases between. There are 17 residues in the CDR3. This CDR3 is CASSHSAWGTSGNTIYF. Written as DNA, the CDR3 is TGCGCCAGCAGCCATTCAGCATGGGGGACGAGTGGAAACACCATATATTTT.

The rearrangement joins TRBV5-5 to TRBJ1-5, with TRBD1 matching over 7 bases. Germline values: CDR1 SGHKS, CDR2 YYEKEE (reference sequence). J lost 6 bases, V lost 2 bases, and 8 bases had no gene match. The CDR3 contains 15 residues. For the CDR3, the DNA is TGTGCCAGCAGCTTTCGGGACAGAATGGCTCAGCCCCAGCATTTT. Amino acids: CASSFRDRMAQPQHF.

Of note for this clone: Other nucleotide sequences in the sample specify the same CDR3. J is TRBJ1-2 and V is TRBV9; 7 positions match TRBD1. J was trimmed by 3 bases and V by 1 base; bases with no gene match: 0. The CDR3 is 13 amino acids. Germline-derived CDR1 and CDR2 are SGDLS and YYNGEE. The DNA of the CDR3 is TGTGCCAGCAGCGTAACAGGGGACTATGGCTACACCTTC. Its protein is CASSVTGDYGYTF. Using reference TRBV9 and TRBJ1-2 for the parts outside the CDR3, the full variable domain is DSGVTQTPKHLITATGQRVTLRCSPRSGDLSVYWYQQSLDQGLQFLIQYYNGEERAKGNILERFSAQQFPDLHSELNLSSLELGDSALYFCASSVTGDYGYTFGSGTRLTVV.

The gene calls are TRBV6-4 and TRBJ2-4; no clear D. Germline CDR1 is MRHNA and CDR2 is SNTAGT. CDR3 length equals 13 residues. V lost 3 bases and J 7 bases, leaving 10 bases between the germline ends. CDR3 sequence: CASSEAIGNIQYF. The CDR3 DNA follows: TGTGCCAGCAGTGAGGCGATAGGGAACATTCAGTACTTC.

The J gene is TRBJ1-2, the V gene TRBV5-5; the match to TRBD1 covers 7 bases. V lost 3 bases to trimming and J lost 0 bases; unmatched junction nucleotides: 14. Germline CDR1 is SGHKS and CDR2 is YYEKEE (reference sequence). The CDR3 spans 18 residues. CDR3 DNA: TGTGCCAGCAGCTCCGGTCCCCGGGACAGTTCGACTAACTATGGCTACACCTTC. Protein product: CASSSGPRDSSTNYGYTF. The full variable domain, in which reference TRBV5-5 and TRBJ1-2 provide the parts outside the CDR3, is DAGVTQSPTHLIKTRGQQVTLRCSPISGHKSVSWYQQVLGQGPQFIFQYYEKEERGRGNFPDRFSARQFPNYSSELNVNALLLGDSALYLCASSSGPRDSSTNYGYTFGSGTRLTVV.